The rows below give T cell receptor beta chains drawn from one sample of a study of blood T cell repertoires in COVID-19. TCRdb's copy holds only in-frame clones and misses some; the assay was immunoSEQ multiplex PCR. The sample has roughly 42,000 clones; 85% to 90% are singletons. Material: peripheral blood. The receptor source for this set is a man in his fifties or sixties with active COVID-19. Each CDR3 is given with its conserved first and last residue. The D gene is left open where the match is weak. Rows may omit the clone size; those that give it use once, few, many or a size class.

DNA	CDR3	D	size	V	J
TGTGCCAGCAGTTCTGCTGGGACTAGCGGGGTTACCGGGGAGCTGTTTTTT	CASSSAGTSGVTGELFF	TRBD2	-	TRBV27	TRBJ2-2
TGCAGCGTAGGCATCCAGGGTTACGAGCAGTACTTC	CSVGIQGYEQYF	-	-	TRBV29-1	TRBJ2-7
TGTGCCAGTAGTATGGTGGACAGGGAATCTGATGGCTACACCTTC	CASSMVDRESDGYTF	TRBD1	-	TRBV19	TRBJ1-2
TGTGCCAGCAGCTTAGGGGGGACAGGGAACACCGAGCAGTACTTC	CASSLGGTGNTEQYF	TRBD1	-	TRBV7-9	TRBJ2-7
TGTGCCAGCAGCAGATTGACAGGGTTAGGCGAGCAGTACTTC	CASSRLTGLGEQYF	TRBD1	-	TRBV3-1/TRBV3-2	TRBJ2-7
TGTGCCAGCAGTTTAGACTCCGAGACCGGGGAGCTGTTTTTT	CASSLDSETGELFF	-	medium-sized	TRBV6-2/TRBV6-3	TRBJ2-2
TGTGCCAGCAGTTTTAGCAGACCCACCGGGGAGCTGTTTTTT	CASSFSRPTGELFF	-	once	TRBV27	TRBJ2-2
TGTGCCAGCAGTGATAGGACAGGGGTTTCACCCCTCCACTTT	CASSDRTGVSPLHF	TRBD1	few	TRBV2	TRBJ1-6
TGTGCCAGCGGACGGGAGGGGGCTAACTATGGCTACACCTTC	CASGREGANYGYTF	-	-	TRBV5-5	TRBJ1-2
TGTGCCAGCAGCTTTTCGGCGGGGAGCTCCTACGAGCAGTACTTC	CASSFSAGSSYEQYF	-	-	TRBV7-2	TRBJ2-7
TGTGCCAGCAGCTCTTCAGGGCAGAGCTATGGCTACACCTTC	CASSSSGQSYGYTF	-	once	TRBV7-3	TRBJ1-2
TGTGCCAGCAGTGACTCAGGGACTAGCGGGGGTGATACGCAGTATTTT	CASSDSGTSGGDTQYF	TRBD2	-	TRBV6-4	TRBJ2-3
TGCGCCAGCCGTGGGAAAGAGACAGCTTACAATGAGCAGTTCTTC	CASRGKETAYNEQFF	-	-	TRBV5-1	TRBJ2-1
TGTGCCAGCAGCGCCCGGACAGGGGTGGGAAGTAACACCGGGGAGCTGTTTTTT	CASSARTGVGSNTGELFF	TRBD1	-	TRBV7-9	TRBJ2-2
TGCGCCAGCAGCTCAAGGACAGGTCCTAACTATGGCTACACCTTC	CASSSRTGPNYGYTF	TRBD1	-	TRBV5-1	TRBJ1-2
TGCGCCAGCAGCCAGGCGGACAGGGGTTGGGGCTACACCTTC	CASSQADRGWGYTF	TRBD1	-	TRBV4-3	TRBJ1-2
TGTGCCAGTAGTGAATGGGGGCGTAGCCATTCACCCCTCCACTTT	CASSEWGRSHSPLHF	-	-	TRBV19	TRBJ1-6
TGTGCCAGCAGCGTAGCTACGGCGGGGTTCGGGGAGCTGTTTTTT	CASSVATAGFGELFF	-	once	TRBV9	TRBJ2-2
TGCGCCAGCAGCCAAGGGCGGGGGGTAGGCGACGAGCAGTACTTC	CASSQGRGVGDEQYF	TRBD2	-	TRBV4-3	TRBJ2-7
TGTGCCAGCAGCCAGTACAGCTCTGGGGCCAACGTCCTGACTTTC	CASSQYSSGANVLTF	-	-	TRBV3-1/TRBV3-2	TRBJ2-6
TGTGCCAGCAGCGGGGGGGAGACAGGAGGGTATGGCTACACCTTC	CASSGGETGGYGYTF	-	-	TRBV7-6	TRBJ1-2
TGTGCCAGCAGTACGGGACAGGGGCTATATGAAAAACTGTTTTTT	CASSTGQGLYEKLFF	TRBD1	-	TRBV11-2	TRBJ1-4
TGTGCCAGCAGTCCTTCTTTATATGGCAGGGACATGGGCAACACTGAAGCTTTCTTT	CASSPSLYGRDMGNTEAFF	-	-	TRBV6-6	TRBJ1-1
TGTGCCAGCACAACGACAGGGAGCAATCAGCCCCAGCATTTT	CASTTTGSNQPQHF	TRBD1	-	TRBV6-5	TRBJ1-5
TGTGCCTGGAGTGTACGCGGCAGGGGGTCGATTGGCTACACCTTC	CAWSVRGRGSIGYTF	TRBD1	-	TRBV30	TRBJ1-2
TGTGCCAGCAGCCAACAGGGGTCTACCACCTACGAGCAGTACTTC	CASSQQGSTTYEQYF	TRBD1	-	TRBV7-2	TRBJ2-7
TGTGCCAGCAGTGACGGACTAGCGATGAGCACAGATACGCAGTATTTT	CASSDGLAMSTDTQYF	TRBD2	-	TRBV6-1	TRBJ2-3
TGTGCCAGCAGTGAGGGTTCAAGCGGGGGGCTGGATACGCAGTATTTT	CASSEGSSGGLDTQYF	TRBD2	once	TRBV6-1	TRBJ2-3
TGTGCCAGCAGCCTAGCGGGGAGCCAAGAGACCCAGTACTTC	CASSLAGSQETQYF	TRBD2	-	TRBV6-6	TRBJ2-5